One sample yielded the 5 T cell receptor beta chains listed below, sequenced in a study of T cell responses to AZD1222 COVID-19 vaccine. The data were produced by immunoSEQ multiplex PCR, yet TCRdb's version contains in-frame clones alone and is incomplete. The data hold approximately 100,000 clones, with roughly 91% observed a single time. Source: peripheral blood, taken on day 0 of AZD1222 vaccination. The source is an adult in good health.

The chain couples TRBV6-5 to TRBJ1-6; D possibly corresponds to TRBD1 (5 bases). The CDR3 is 16 amino acids. The germline V gene has CDR1 MNHEY and CDR2 SVGAGI. V dropped 0 bases and J dropped 13 bases, with 19 bases sitting between them. The CDR3 bases are TGTGCCAGCAGTTACTCTTCTGGGACCGGGAAATGGCCCCTCCACTTT. Its protein product is CASSYSSGTGKWPLHF.

The V and J genes are TRBV28 and TRBJ2-7; 7 positions agree with TRBD1. V shed 3 bases and J 5 bases; nucleotides not matched to a gene: 7. The CDR3 runs to 14 residues. CDR1 is MDHEN and CDR2 is SYDVKM in the germline V gene. CDR3 region: CASSFDRVEHEQYF. The CDR3 DNA reads as TGTGCCAGCAGTTTCGACAGGGTGGAACACGAGCAGTACTTC.

V gene TRBV28 combines with J gene TRBJ1-4; no reliable D call. Trimming pared 3 bases from V and 0 bases from J, leaving 8 bases between. The CDR3 covers 15 residues. Germline V gives CDR1 MDHEN, CDR2 SYDVKM. CDR3 protein: CASSFSVATNEKLFF. In nucleotides, the CDR3 is TGTGCCAGCAGTTTCTCTGTTGCAACTAATGAAAAACTGTTTTTT.

The V call is TRBV20-1, the J call TRBJ2-1; 10 bases line up with TRBD2. V lost 3 bases and J lost 1; bases outside the gene matches: 6. CDR1 and CDR2 (germline): DFQATT, SNEGSKA (reference sequence). This CDR3 is built from 16 residues. CDR3 sequence: CSASASSGSSYNEQFF. The CDR3 nucleotides are TGCAGTGCTAGTGCCTCTAGCGGGAGTTCCTACAATGAGCAGTTCTTC.

The rearrangement uses TRBV9 and TRBJ2-7, with D possibly TRBD1 on 6 matching bases. This CDR3 has 17 residues. Germline lookup yields CDR1 SGDLS and CDR2 YYNGEE. Trimming cost V 5 bases and J 2 bases, with 23 bases left between them. The CDR3 bases are TGTGCCAGCAGTCTTACGGGTTCAGGGGAATTAACCTACGAGCAGTACTTC. The encoded protein is CASSLTGSGELTYEQYF.